This entry describes one T cell receptor (beta chain). Assay: immunoSEQ multiplex PCR; the TCRdb copy retains only in-frame clones and omits some. This table holds about 14,000 clones, more than 75% found once. The data originate from a study of blood T cell repertoires in COVID-19. Overall study: Samples of COVID-19 (acute and convalescent) were obtained from the United States, Italy and Spain. Nucleic acid was either cDNA or gDNA, and it came from T cells, B-cell-depleted T cells, or PBMCs.

This CDR3 comprises 18 residues. Trimming took 0 bases from V and 5 from J; bases not matched to a gene: 9. Germline V gene lookup returns CDR1 MNHEY and CDR2 SVGEGT. This receptor was taken from a human donor in a cohort sampled during active COVID-19. This chain joins TRBV6-2 or TRBV6-3 and TRBJ2-7; 14 bases are a match to TRBD2. The sequenced sample was peripheral blood. The CDR3 loop is CASSYSNSWTSGGNEQYF. The CDR3 DNA reads as TGTGCCAGCAGTTACTCAAACTCCTGGACTAGCGGGGGGAACGAGCAGTACTTC.